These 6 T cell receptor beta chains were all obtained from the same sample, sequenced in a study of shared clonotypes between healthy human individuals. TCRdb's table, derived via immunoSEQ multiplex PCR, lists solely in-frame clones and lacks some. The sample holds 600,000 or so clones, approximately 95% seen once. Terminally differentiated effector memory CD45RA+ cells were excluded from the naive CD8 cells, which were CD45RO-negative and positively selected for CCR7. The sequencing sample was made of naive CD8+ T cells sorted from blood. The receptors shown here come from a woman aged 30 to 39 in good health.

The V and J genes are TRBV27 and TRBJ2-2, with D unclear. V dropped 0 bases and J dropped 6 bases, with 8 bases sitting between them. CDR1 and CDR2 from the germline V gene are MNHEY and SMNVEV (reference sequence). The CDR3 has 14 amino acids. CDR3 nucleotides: TGTGCCAGCAGTTTATCCCCCCAGCCCGGGGAGCTGTTTTTT. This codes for CASSLSPQPGELFF.

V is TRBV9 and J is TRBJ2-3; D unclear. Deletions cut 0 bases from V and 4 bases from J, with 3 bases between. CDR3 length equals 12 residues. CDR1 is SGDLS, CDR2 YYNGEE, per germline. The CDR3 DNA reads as TGTGCCAGCAGCGTAGAGGCAGATACGCAGTATTTT. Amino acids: CASSVEADTQYF.

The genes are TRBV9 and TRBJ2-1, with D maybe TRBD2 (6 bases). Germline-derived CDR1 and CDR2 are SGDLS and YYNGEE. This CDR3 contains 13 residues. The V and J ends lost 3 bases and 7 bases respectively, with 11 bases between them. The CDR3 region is CASSGRAQNEQFF. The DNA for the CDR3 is TGTGCCAGCAGCGGGAGGGCGCAGAATGAGCAGTTCTTC.

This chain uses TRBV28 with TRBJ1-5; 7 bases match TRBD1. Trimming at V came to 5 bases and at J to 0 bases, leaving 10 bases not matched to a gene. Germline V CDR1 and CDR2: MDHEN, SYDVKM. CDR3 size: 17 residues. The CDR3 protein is CASSLAGQYYSNQPQHF. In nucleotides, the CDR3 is TGTGCCAGCAGTCTGGCGGGACAGTATTATAGCAATCAGCCCCAGCATTTT.

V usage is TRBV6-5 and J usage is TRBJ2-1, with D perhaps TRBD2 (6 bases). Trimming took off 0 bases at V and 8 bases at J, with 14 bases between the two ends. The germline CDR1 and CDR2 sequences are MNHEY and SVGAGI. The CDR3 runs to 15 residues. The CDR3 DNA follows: TGTGCCAGCAGTTACTCGATGCAGGGCGGGGATGAGCAGTTCTTC. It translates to CASSYSMQGGDEQFF.

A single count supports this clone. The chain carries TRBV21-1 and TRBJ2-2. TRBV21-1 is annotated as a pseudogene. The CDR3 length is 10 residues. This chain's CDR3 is CASRPGELFF. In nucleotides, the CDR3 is TGTGCCAGCAGACCCGGGGAGCTGTTTTTT.